The clone carrying this T cell receptor beta chain was detected ten times or more. cDNA molecules, individually, were tagged with unique molecular identifiers. TCRdb re-called the 5' RACE reads with MiXCR, one entry per CDR3 protein. The sample includes approximately 66,000 distinct CDR3 sequences, roughly 13% seen only once; the top ten take 4% to 6%. The data belong to a study of early T cells in non-severe SARS-CoV-2 infection. The clonotype originates from an adult who was a healthcare worker with PCR-confirmed SARS-CoV-2 infection or an uninfected control (not recorded which). Sequenced material: whole blood.

The CDR3 reads CASSLAGLNEQFF. CDR3 in DNA: TGTGCCAGCAGCCTAGCGGGGTTAAATGAGCAGTTCTTC. The chain employs TRBV3-1 and TRBJ2-1; 8 bases line up with TRBD2. Germline-derived CDR1 and CDR2 are LGHDT and YNNKEL (reference sequence). With 4 bases clipped from V and 7 bases from J, the junction kept 3 bases outside the gene matches. The CDR3 is 13 amino acids.